The following is a T cell receptor beta chain sequence with its context. The data are from a study of blood T cells in healthy people across ages. J was trimmed by 9 bases and V by 1 base; bases with no gene match: 7. The CDR3 totals 15 residues. Germline assignment: CDR1 SGHTA and CDR2 FQGNSA. A J-beta primer mix and a sample-barcoded 5' primer were used in a second PCR of about 7 to 12 cycles. One entry per CDR3 protein, called by TCRdb with MiXCR from the 5' RACE reads. The repertoire includes approximately 810,000 distinct CDR3 sequences, under 40% of them detected once, and around 13% sits in the top ten.

This receptor was taken from a man aged 18 to 29 in good health. Sequences were obtained from blood. The chain links TRBV7-2 to TRBJ2-1, with TRBD2 matching over 9 bases. The CDR3 sequence: CASSLDAGGPGEQFF. In DNA form, the CDR3 reads TGTGCCAGCAGCTTAGATGCGGGGGGGCCAGGTGAGCAGTTCTTC. Filled out from reference TRBV7-2 and TRBJ2-1, the complete variable domain reads GAGVSQSPSNKVTEKGKDVELRCDPISGHTALYWYRQSLGQGLEFLIYFQGNSAPDKSGLPSDRFSAERTGGSVSTLTIQRTQQEDSAVYLCASSLDAGGPGEQFFGPGTRLTVL.